This record looks at one TCR beta chain sequence and its context. What it recognizes is unknown. CDR3 length equals 16 residues. The ends lost 1 base at V and 1 base at J; junction bases unmatched: 5. The germline V gene has CDR1 SGHTS and CDR2 YDEGEE. Profiled with immunoSEQ multiplex PCR; TCRdb holds only in-frame clones, not every one. The sample shows about 110,000 clones, about nine tenths of them seen only once. This entry is derived from a study of T cell responses to AZD1222 COVID-19 vaccine. Study findings and constraints: All repertoire sampling was performed exclusively after the peak T cell response.

This clonotype was sampled from an adult in good health. The chain uses TRBV5-8 and TRBJ2-4; 7 bases are a match to TRBD2. The specimen comprised peripheral blood, sampled on day 0 of AZD1222 vaccination. The CDR3 loop reads CASSLRREGAKNIQYF. As DNA, the CDR3 is TGTGCCAGCAGCTTGCGAAGGGAGGGGGCCAAAAACATTCAGTACTTC.